The rows below give T cell receptor beta chains drawn from one sample of a study of cytomegalovirus exposure and HLA in healthy donors. This table comes from immunoSEQ multiplex PCR, and its TCRdb copy is limited to in-frame clones, with some not included. The table has over 90,000 clones, around three quarters seen once. The sequenced sample was PBMCs. These receptors all come from a woman in her late teens or twenties in good health and CMV-seropositive. CDR3s include the opening cysteine and the closing phenylalanine or tryptophan. A D gene is named only where the DNA matches it firmly. Clone size, where shown, is once, few, many, or a class for clones that have expanded.

NA	NA	TRBV2	TRBJ1-5	CASGYLGDQPQHF	TGTGCCAGCGGGTACCTGGGAGATCAGCCCCAGCATTTT
NA	once	TRBV7-8	TRBJ2-4	CASSPGRGIAKNIQYF	TGTGCCAGCAGCCCGGGGAGAGGGATAGCCAAAAACATTCAGTACTTC
NA	NA	TRBV4-2	TRBJ2-2	CASSQDPSVNTGELFF	TGTGCCAGCAGCCAAGATCCGAGCGTAAACACCGGGGAGCTGTTTTTT
TRBD1	NA	TRBV4-3	TRBJ1-4	CASSQGQGSANEKLFF	TGCGCCAGCAGCCAGGGACAGGGGTCGGCTAATGAAAAACTGTTTTTT
TRBD2	once	TRBV5-4	TRBJ2-1	CASSSSGGYNEQFF	TGTGCCAGCAGCTCGTCGGGGGGATACAATGAGCAGTTCTTC
NA	NA	TRBV7-9	TRBJ2-1	CASSDTGTYNEQFF	TGTGCCAGCAGCGATACCGGGACTTACAATGAGCAGTTCTTC
NA	NA	TRBV7-7	TRBJ1-3	CASSSGNSGNTIYF	TGTGCCAGCAGCTCCGGTAACTCTGGAAACACCATATATTTT
TRBD1	few	TRBV6-1	TRBJ1-4	CAGQRDREGKLFF	TGTGCCGGGCAGAGGGACAGAGAAGGCAAACTGTTTTTT
NA	NA	TRBV27	TRBJ2-3	CASSLMYADTQYF	TGTGCCAGCAGTTTAATGTATGCAGATACGCAGTATTTT
TRBD1	NA	TRBV9	TRBJ2-3	CASSAPGTGGGPDTQYF	TGTGCCAGCAGCGCCCCTGGGACAGGGGGAGGTCCAGATACGCAGTATTTT
NA	few	TRBV7-9	TRBJ2-3	CASSTPGTDTQYF	TGTGCCAGCTCCACTCCCGGCACAGATACGCAGTATTTT
TRBD1	NA	TRBV7-9	TRBJ1-5	CASSLAQGGNQPQHF	TGTGCCAGCAGCTTAGCACAGGGGGGCAATCAGCCCCAGCATTTT
TRBD2	NA	TRBV13	TRBJ2-3	CASSLGMNPGLAGDTQYF	TGTGCCAGCAGCTTAGGTATGAATCCGGGACTAGCGGGAGATACGCAGTATTTT
NA	few	TRBV14	TRBJ2-7	CASSQGPYRKGRDEQYF	TGTGCCAGCAGCCAAGGGCCCTACAGGAAAGGACGGGACGAGCAGTACTTC
NA	NA	TRBV9	TRBJ2-7	CASSPGQQGRYEQYF	TGTGCCAGCAGCCCAGGCCAACAGGGTAGGTACGAGCAGTACTTC
TRBD1	NA	TRBV30	TRBJ1-6	CAWSPGQLNSPLHF	TGTGCCTGGAGTCCGGGACAGTTAAATTCACCCCTCCACTTT